This TCR beta chain was sequenced during a study of T cell responses to AZD1222 COVID-19 vaccine. Repertoires were generated with immunoSEQ multiplex PCR, while TCRdb's copy carries only in-frame clones and drops some. The data contain about 180,000 clones, 92% of them seen just once; the ten biggest clones take up roughly 1.9%. The CDR3 runs to 18 residues. The V gene end was trimmed by 0 bases and the J gene end by 3 bases; junction bases not matched to a gene: 7. Germline V gene lookup returns CDR1 KGHDR and CDR2 SFDVKD. The chain carries TRBV24-1 and TRBJ2-3; 11 bases match TRBD2. The starting material was peripheral blood, obtained 28 days after the second AZD1222 dose. This clonotype was obtained from an adult who received the AZD1222 COVID-19 vaccine. The CDR3 nucleotides read TGTGCCACCAGTGATTTGACTAGCGGGAGAGATATGACAGATACGCAGTATTTT. Its protein is CATSDLTSGRDMTDTQYF.